Listed here is a single TCR beta chain. No antigen is known for it. Per the study methods: The detection floor for productive clonotype frequency was 2.59 x 10-5. Sequencing was performed with immunoSEQ multiplex PCR; in TCRdb, only in-frame clones are kept and a portion is missing. V and J calls plus clone size are reproduced from that table; the DNA served to infer D and trimming. The sample consists of over 30,000 clones, 70% to 90% of them appearing once. The sample originates from a study of STAT5B mutations in CD4+ large granular lymphocyte leukemia. Whole-study findings and limits: TRBV06-family usage was enriched in top patient clones (8/27) versus controls (2/35).

CDR3 length: 13 amino acids. Germline CDR1 SGHDT, CDR2 YYEEEE. Deletions cut 0 bases from V and 5 bases from J, with 6 bases between. The TCR sequence derives from a human donor in good health. The gene calls are TRBV5-6 and TRBJ2-4; D is unclear. Sequenced material: CD4+ T cells from blood buffy coats. CDR3 in DNA: TGTGCCAGCAGCTTGGGGCAGCAAAACATTCAGTACTTC. Translated: CASSLGQQNIQYF.